These 9 T cell receptor beta chains were sequenced from one sample in a study of T cell responses to AZD1222 COVID-19 vaccine. Generated by immunoSEQ multiplex PCR, the TCRdb table keeps only in-frame clones and is missing some. The sample shows about 42,000 clones, more than 70% of them seen only once. Sequenced here: peripheral blood, sampled 28 days after the second AZD1222 dose. The receptors here all came from an adult who received the AZD1222 COVID-19 vaccine.

The rearrangement uses TRBV2 and TRBJ1-2, with D uncertain. The V end was cut by 11 bases, the J end by 6 bases, with 10 bases between. The length of the CDR3 is 10 residues. Germline V gene data show CDR1 as SNHLY and CDR2 as FYNNEI. CDR3 nucleotide sequence: TGTGCCGAGGGCCACGATGGCTACACCTTC. This gives the protein CAEGHDGYTF.

The CDR3 sequence is CASSLFLASRGGYTF. The CDR3 DNA reads TGTGCCAGCAGTTTATTTTTGGCCAGTCGGGGCGGCTACACCTTC. The chain couples TRBV28 to TRBJ1-2; D possibly corresponds to TRBD1 (5 bases). Trimming removed 1 base from V and 8 bases from J, with 17 bases in between. The CDR3 totals 15 residues. In germline, CDR1 is MDHEN, CDR2 SYDVKM.

The rearrangement joins TRBV7-3 to TRBJ1-5, with 9 bases that match TRBD1. The V gene's germline CDR1 is SGHTA and CDR2 FQGTGA. This CDR3 has 16 amino acids. V shed 2 bases and J 7 bases; nucleotides not matched to a gene: 9. The CDR3 DNA sequence: TGTGCCAGCAGCTTAGAAGGGACAGGGAATCAACAGCCCCAGCATTTT. Its translation is CASSLEGTGNQQPQHF.

The V call is TRBV30, the J call TRBJ1-2, with D tentatively TRBD1 (5 bases). This CDR3 has 14 residues. Germline V gene data show CDR1 as GTSNPN and CDR2 as SVGIG (reference sequence). With 1 base removed from V and 4 bases from J, the gap between germline ends came to 13 bases. As DNA, the CDR3 is TGTGCCTGGAGTGCCCCGGGACTGACCTATGGCTACACCTTC. The encoded protein is CAWSAPGLTYGYTF.

This clone has just a few counts. V is TRBV25-1 and J is TRBJ1-2; D unresolved. The CDR3 sequence is 13 residues long. Germline V gene sequence: CDR1 MGHDK, CDR2 SYGVNS. Trimming removed 6 bases at V and 4 bases at J, with 12 bases between. The CDR3 spells CASSWKQTYGYTF. The CDR3 coding sequence is TGTGCCAGCAGCTGGAAACAGACCTATGGCTACACCTTC.

This chain joins TRBV7-2 and TRBJ2-7, with D unresolved. Germline V gene lookup returns CDR1 SGHTA and CDR2 FQGNSA. The CDR3 runs 15 residues. Trimming removed 0 bases from V and 3 bases from J, with 12 bases in between. CDR3 in DNA: TGTGCCAGCAGCTTAGCTCCACCCCCCCACTACGAGCAGTACTTC. It is translated as CASSLAPPPHYEQYF. Based on the CDR3 plus reference TRBV7-2 and TRBJ2-7, the full variable domain is GAGVSQSPSNKVTEKGKDVELRCDPISGHTALYWYRQSLGQGLEFLIYFQGNSAPDKSGLPSDRFSAERTGGSVSTLTIQRTQQEDSAVYLCASSLAPPPHYEQYFGPGTRLTVT.

This clone was detected only a few times. V usage is TRBV5-6 and J usage is TRBJ1-2; D may be TRBD1 (5 bases). From germline, CDR1 is SGHDT and CDR2 YYEEEE. This CDR3 is built from 15 residues. The V end was cut by 3 bases, the J end by 2 bases, with 14 bases between. In DNA, the CDR3 is TGTGCCAGCAGCTGGGTCGGGGCGTTCAACTATGGCTACACCTTC. Protein product: CASSWVGAFNYGYTF.

The chain has TRBV9 and TRBJ2-7; a weak D match, TRBD2 (5 bases). The germline V gene encodes CDR1 SGDLS and CDR2 YYNGEE. V dropped 2 bases and J dropped 2 bases, with 14 bases sitting between them. CDR3 length: 15 residues. CDR3: CASSVMGSGTYEQYF. The CDR3 nucleotides read TGTGCCAGCAGCGTGATGGGGTCGGGGACCTACGAGCAGTACTTC. Full variable domain (missing parts from reference TRBV9 and TRBJ2-7): DSGVTQTPKHLITATGQRVTLRCSPRSGDLSVYWYQQSLDQGLQFLIQYYNGEERAKGNILERFSAQQFPDLHSELNLSSLELGDSALYFCASSVMGSGTYEQYFGPGTRLTVT.

The gene calls are TRBV12-3 or TRBV12-4 and TRBJ1-1; unclear D gene. V was cut by 1 base and J by 4 bases, with 7 bases left in between. The CDR3 loop spans 13 amino acids. The chain's CDR3 is CASSLDSFTEAFF. The CDR3 region has the DNA TGTGCCAGCAGTTTAGACAGCTTCACTGAAGCTTTCTTT.